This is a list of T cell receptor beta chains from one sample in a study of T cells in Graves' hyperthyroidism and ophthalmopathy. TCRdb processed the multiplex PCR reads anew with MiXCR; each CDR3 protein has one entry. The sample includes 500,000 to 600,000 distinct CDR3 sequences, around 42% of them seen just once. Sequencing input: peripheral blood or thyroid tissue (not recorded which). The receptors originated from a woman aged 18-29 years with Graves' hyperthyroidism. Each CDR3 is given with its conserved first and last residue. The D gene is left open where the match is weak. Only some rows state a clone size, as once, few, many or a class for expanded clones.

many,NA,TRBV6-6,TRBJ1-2,TGTGCCAGCCAACGGGGACCCGGCTACACCTTC,CASQRGPGYTF
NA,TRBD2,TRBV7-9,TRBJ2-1,TGTGCCAGCAGCTTAGAAGTAGCGGGATGGGATGAGCAGTTCTTC,CASSLEVAGWDEQFF
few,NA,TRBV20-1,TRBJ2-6,TGCAGTGCTACCTCCGCCCTGACTTTC,CSATSALTF
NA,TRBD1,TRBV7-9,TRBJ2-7,TGTGCCAGCAGCTACAACTTTGGACAGGGAGACTACGAGCAGTACTTC,CASSYNFGQGDYEQYF
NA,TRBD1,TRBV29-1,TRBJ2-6,TGCAGCGTTGGGAATATCGGGACAGGGGTTGGTGGGGCCAACGTCCTGACTTTC,CSVGNIGTGVGGANVLTF
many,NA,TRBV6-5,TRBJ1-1,TGTGCCAGCAGTTACGGAGAGAACACTGAAGCTTTCTTT,CASSYGENTEAFF
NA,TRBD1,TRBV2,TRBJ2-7,TGTGCCAGCAGTGCATCCCGCGACAGGGGCCTCTCCCCGTACTTC,CASSASRDRGLSPYF
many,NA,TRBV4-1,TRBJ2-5,TGCGCCAGCAGCCAAGACTCGGAGGGTTCCCAGTACTTC,CASSQDSEGSQYF
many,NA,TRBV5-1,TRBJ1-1,TGCGCCAGCAGCTGGGGGGCGAGCACTGAAGCTTTCTTT,CASSWGASTEAFF
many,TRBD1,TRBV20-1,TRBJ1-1,TGCAGTGCTAGTACAGGGGACACTGAAGCTTTCTTT,CSASTGDTEAFF
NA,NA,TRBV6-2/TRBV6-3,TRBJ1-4,TGTGCCAGCAGTTACTCGTACAGGGCAACTAATGAAAAACTGTTTTTT,CASSYSYRATNEKLFF
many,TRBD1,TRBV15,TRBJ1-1,TGTGCCACCAGCAAACCCGAGGGGGCCGCTGAAGCTTTCTTT,CATSKPEGAAEAFF
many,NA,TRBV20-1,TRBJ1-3,TGCAGTGCTAGGGACAGCTCTGGAAACACCATATATTTT,CSARDSSGNTIYF
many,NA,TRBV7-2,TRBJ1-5,TGTGCCAGCAGCGCCCCAGGTAGAAATCAGCCCCAGCATTTT,CASSAPGRNQPQHF
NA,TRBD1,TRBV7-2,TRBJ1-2,TGTGCCAGCAGAAGGGGACAGGGCAAGGGCTATGGCTACACCTTC,CASRRGQGKGYGYTF
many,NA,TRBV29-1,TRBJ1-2,TGCAGCGTCCAACGGGGCCAGGGTTACGGCTACACCTTC,CSVQRGQGYGYTF
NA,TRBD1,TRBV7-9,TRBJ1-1,TGTGCCAGCAGCCTTTTAGGGGGACAGATGAACACTGAAGCTTTCTTT,CASSLLGGQMNTEAFF
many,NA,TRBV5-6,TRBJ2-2,TGTGCCAGCAGCCCTGACGAGGGCGACACCGGGGAGCTGTTTTTT,CASSPDEGDTGELFF
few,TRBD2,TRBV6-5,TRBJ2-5,TGTGCCAGCAGTACCGCCGGACCCGAACCCATTACTAGCGGGCCCCGGGGGATTGAGACCCAGTACTTC,CASSTAGPEPITSGPRGIETQYF
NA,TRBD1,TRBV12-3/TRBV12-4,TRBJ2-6,TGTGCCAGCAGCTTCACCGGGACAGGGGCTGGGGCCAACGTCCTGACTTTC,CASSFTGTGAGANVLTF
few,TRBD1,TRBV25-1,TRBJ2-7,TGTGCCAGCAGTGAAAGCGTAATGAGGACAGGGGTTTACGAGCAGTACTTC,CASSESVMRTGVYEQYF
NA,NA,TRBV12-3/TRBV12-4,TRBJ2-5,TGTGCCAGCACCGAGACCCAGTACTTC,CASTETQYF
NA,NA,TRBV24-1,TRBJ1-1,TGTGCCACCAGTGATCCCCCGGACGGATTTGCAACTAATGAAGCTTTCTTT,CATSDPPDGFATNEAFF
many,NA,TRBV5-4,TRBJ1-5,TGTGCCAGCAGCTTGGACTGGCGGGGGCCCCAGCATTTT,CASSLDWRGPQHF
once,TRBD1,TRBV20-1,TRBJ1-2,TGCAGTGCTAGTATAGGAGGACAGGGTAGTGGCTACACCTTC,CSASIGGQGSGYTF
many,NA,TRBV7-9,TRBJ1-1,TGTGCCAGCAGCTTATTCAGGGACACTGAAGCTTTCTTT,CASSLFRDTEAFF
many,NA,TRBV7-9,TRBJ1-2,TGTGCCAGCAGCCCACGGGCCTCGGACTATGGCTACACCTTC,CASSPRASDYGYTF
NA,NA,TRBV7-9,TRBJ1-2,TGTGCCAGCAGCCTCACGGGTGCGTTC,CASSLTGAF
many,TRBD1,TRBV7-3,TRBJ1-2,TGTGCCAGCAGCCTGACAGGGGGCAGGGGCTACACCTTC,CASSLTGGRGYTF
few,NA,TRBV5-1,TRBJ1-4,TGCGCCAGCAGCACAAGACCCGGGACCACGAATGAAAGACTGTTTTTT,CASSTRPGTTNERLFF
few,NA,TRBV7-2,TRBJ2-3,TGTGCCAGCAGCCCCCACCACCCACTCAACACAGATACGCAGTATTTT,CASSPHHPLNTDTQYF
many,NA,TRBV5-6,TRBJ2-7,TGTGCCAGCAGCTTCGACGAACCCTACGAGCAGTACTTC,CASSFDEPYEQYF
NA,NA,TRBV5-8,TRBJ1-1,TGTGCCTGGAGTGGTCGGGCGCCCGAAGCTTTCTTT,CAWSGRAPEAFF
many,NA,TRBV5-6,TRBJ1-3,TGTGCCAGCAGCGTACCAGGGTTGGACGGAAACACCATATATTTT,CASSVPGLDGNTIYF
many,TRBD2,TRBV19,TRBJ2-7,TGTGCCAGTAGTATTGCTAGCGGGAGCTACGAGCAGTACTTC,CASSIASGSYEQYF
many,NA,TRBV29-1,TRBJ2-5,TGCAGCGTGGGGGTAGGAGAGACCCAGTACTTC,CSVGVGETQYF
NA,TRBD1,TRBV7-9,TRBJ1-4,TGTGCCAGCAGCTTCGGGACAGGGATCGAAAAACTGTTTTTT,CASSFGTGIEKLFF
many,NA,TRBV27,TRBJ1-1,TGTGCCAGCAAGACAGGATGGGGCACTGAAGCTTTCTTT,CASKTGWGTEAFF
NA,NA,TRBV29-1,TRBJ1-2,TGCAGCGTCAGAACAGGGTATGGCTACACCTTC,CSVRTGYGYTF
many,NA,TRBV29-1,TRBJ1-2,TGCAGCGTTGAGGTGGGGGGGGCCTTCTATGGCTACACCTTC,CSVEVGGAFYGYTF
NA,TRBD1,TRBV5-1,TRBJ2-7,TGCGCCAGCAGCTTGGTTGGGACAGGGCATAGTCTAGACGAGCAGTACTTC,CASSLVGTGHSLDEQYF
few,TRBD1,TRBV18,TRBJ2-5,TGTGCCAGCTCACCTCGGACAGGGGGCGGACAAGAGACCCAGTACTTC,CASSPRTGGGQETQYF
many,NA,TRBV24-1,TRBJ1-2,TGTGCCACCGGAAATGGGACCTACTATGGCTACACCTTC,CATGNGTYYGYTF
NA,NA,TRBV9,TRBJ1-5,TGTGCCAGCAGCGTAGTGGAGGCCAATCAGCCCCAGCATTTT,CASSVVEANQPQHF
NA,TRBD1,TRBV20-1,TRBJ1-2,TGCAGTGAACCCTACAGGGGAAACTATGGCTACACCTTC,CSEPYRGNYGYTF
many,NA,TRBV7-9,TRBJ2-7,TGTGCCAGCAGATGGTTTGCCGACGAGCAGTACTTC,CASRWFADEQYF
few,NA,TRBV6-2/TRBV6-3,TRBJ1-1,TGTGCCAGCAGTAACGGGTATAATGCTGAAGCTTTCTTT,CASSNGYNAEAFF
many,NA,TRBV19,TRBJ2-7,TGTGCCAGTAGTACATCGGGAGAGCAGTACTTC,CASSTSGEQYF
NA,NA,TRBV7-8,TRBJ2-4,TGTGCCAGCAGCTTAGTCGTGGGGCAAAACATTCAGTACTTC,CASSLVVGQNIQYF
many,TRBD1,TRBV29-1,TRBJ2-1,TGCAGCGTTGTCCCGGGACAGGGGGCAAATGAGCAGTTCTTC,CSVVPGQGANEQFF
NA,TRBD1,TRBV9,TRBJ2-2,TGTGCCAGCAGCGTAAAGGGACAGGCCACCGGGGAGCTGTTTTTT,CASSVKGQATGELFF
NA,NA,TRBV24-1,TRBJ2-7,TGTGCCACCAGTGACCCTATTAGCGACAGGTGGGACGAGCAGTACTTC,CATSDPISDRWDEQYF
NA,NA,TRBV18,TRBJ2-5,TGTGCCAGCTCACCGGGTGGCGGACTCCAAGAGACCCAGTACTTC,CASSPGGGLQETQYF
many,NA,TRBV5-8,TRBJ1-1,TGTGCCAGCCGCCGGGACTTGAACACTGAAGCTTTCTTT,CASRRDLNTEAFF